This TCR beta chain was documented in a study of blood T cell repertoires in COVID-19. Only in-frame clones appear in the TCRdb table, and some are missing; sequencing was by immunoSEQ multiplex PCR. The repertoire includes 120,000 to 150,000 clones, just under 85% of them detected once, and about 3.2% sits in the top ten. This clonotype originated in a middle-aged woman with active or convalescent COVID-19. The sample comprised peripheral blood.

The CDR3 loop is CASSEEAGTGGVEQYF. The CDR3 bases are TGTGCCAGCAGTGAAGAAGCCGGGACAGGGGGCGTCGAGCAGTACTTC. This rearrangement joins TRBV6-1 to TRBJ2-7, with 12 bases fitting TRBD1. Trimming at V came to 1 base and at J to 6 bases, leaving 7 bases not matched to a gene. CDR3 length: 16 amino acids. Looked up from germline, CDR1 is MNHNS and CDR2 is SASEGT.